This TCR beta chain was sequenced during a study of T cell repertoires in cytomegalovirus infection. On the study more broadly: Public TCR beta signatures marked donors with CMV infection and the matching HLA.

General observations from the study: Summed public TCR beta family frequency identified CMV carriers bearing the relevant HLA.

In TCRdb, the reads were re-called with MiXCR into one record per CDR3 protein. The sample holds 600,000 to 800,000 distinct CDR3 sequences, 20% to 25% seen once. Concerning this clonotype itself: Its specificity is unknown.

This CDR3 comprises 15 residues. V gave up 0 bases and J gave up 0 bases, with 7 bases separating them. Germline V lookup: CDR1 PRHDT, CDR2 FYEKMQ (reference sequence). Sequencing input: CD8+ T cells from PBMCs. This receptor was taken from a human donor in good health (CMV status not recorded). Some clones in this sample may be carry-over from other donors' samples. The chain combines TRBV13 with TRBJ2-3; no clear D gene. In DNA form, the CDR3 reads TGTGCCAGCAGCTTAGGGATCGAAAGCACAGATACGCAGTATTTT. It encodes CASSLGIESTDTQYF.